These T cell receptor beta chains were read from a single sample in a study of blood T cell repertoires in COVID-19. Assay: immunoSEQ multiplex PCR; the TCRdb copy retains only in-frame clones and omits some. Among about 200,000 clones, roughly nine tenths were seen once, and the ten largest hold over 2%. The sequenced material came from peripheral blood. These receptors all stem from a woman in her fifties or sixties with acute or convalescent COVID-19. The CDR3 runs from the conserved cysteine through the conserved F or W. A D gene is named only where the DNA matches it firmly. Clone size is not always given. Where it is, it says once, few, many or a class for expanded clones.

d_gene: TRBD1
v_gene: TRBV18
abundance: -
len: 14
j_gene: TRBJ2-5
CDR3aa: CASSPPDREKTQYF
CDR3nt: TGTGCCAGCTCACCACCGGACAGGGAGAAGACCCAGTACTTC

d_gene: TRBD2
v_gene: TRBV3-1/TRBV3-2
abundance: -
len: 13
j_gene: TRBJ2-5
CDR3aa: CASRVSGEETQYF
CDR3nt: TGTGCCAGCAGGGTGAGCGGGGAAGAGACCCAGTACTTC

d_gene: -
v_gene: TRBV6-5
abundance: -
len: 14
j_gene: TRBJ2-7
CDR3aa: CASSTLMAGYEQYF
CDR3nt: TGTGCCAGCAGTACACTGATGGCAGGGTACGAGCAGTACTTC

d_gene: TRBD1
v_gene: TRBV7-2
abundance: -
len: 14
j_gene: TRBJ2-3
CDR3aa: CASSSGTGRDTQYF
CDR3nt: TGTGCCAGCAGCTCGGGGACAGGGAGGGATACGCAGTATTTT

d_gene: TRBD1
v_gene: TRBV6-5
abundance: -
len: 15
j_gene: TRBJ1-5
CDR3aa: CASSTTGGSNQPQHF
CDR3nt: TGTGCCAGCAGCACTACAGGGGGTAGCAATCAGCCCCAGCATTTT

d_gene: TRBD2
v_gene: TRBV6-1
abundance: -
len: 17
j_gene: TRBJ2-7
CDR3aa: CASSKGLAGVTPYEQYF
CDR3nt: TGTGCCAGCAGTAAAGGACTAGCGGGAGTAACTCCCTACGAGCAGTACTTC

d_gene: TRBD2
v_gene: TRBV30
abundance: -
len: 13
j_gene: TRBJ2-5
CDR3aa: CASDERGGETQYF
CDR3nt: TGTGCCTCTGATGAGCGGGGGGGGGAGACCCAGTACTTC

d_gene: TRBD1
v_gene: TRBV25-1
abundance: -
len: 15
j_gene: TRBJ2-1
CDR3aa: CASSIGTGLRNEQFF
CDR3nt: TGTGCCAGCAGTATCGGGACAGGGTTGAGAAATGAGCAGTTCTTC

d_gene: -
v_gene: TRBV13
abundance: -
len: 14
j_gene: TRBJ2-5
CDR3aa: CASSPYRDGETQYF
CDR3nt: TGTGCCAGCAGCCCTTACAGAGACGGAGAGACCCAGTACTTC

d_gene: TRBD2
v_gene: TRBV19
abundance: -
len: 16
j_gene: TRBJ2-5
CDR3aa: CASSIEVSGGTETQYF
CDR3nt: TGTGCCAGTAGTATAGAAGTTAGCGGGGGAACGGAGACCCAGTACTTC

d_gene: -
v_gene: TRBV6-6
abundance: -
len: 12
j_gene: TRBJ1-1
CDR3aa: CASRGQDTEAFF
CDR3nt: TGTGCCAGCAGGGGGCAGGACACTGAAGCTTTCTTT

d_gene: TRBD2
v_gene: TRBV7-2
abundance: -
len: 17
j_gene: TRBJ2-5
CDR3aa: CASSSLYGGGFLGTQYF
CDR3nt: TGTGCCAGCAGCTCCCTCTACGGGGGGGGATTCTTGGGGACCCAGTACTTC

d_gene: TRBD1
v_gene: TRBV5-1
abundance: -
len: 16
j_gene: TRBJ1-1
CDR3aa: CASSLAPGDRVAEAFF
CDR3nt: TGCGCCAGCAGCTTGGCCCCCGGGGACAGGGTCGCTGAAGCTTTCTTT

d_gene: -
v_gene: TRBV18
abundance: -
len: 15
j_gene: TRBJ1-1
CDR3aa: CASSPAQGGRTEAFF
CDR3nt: TGTGCCAGCTCACCAGCACAGGGCGGGCGGACTGAAGCTTTCTTT

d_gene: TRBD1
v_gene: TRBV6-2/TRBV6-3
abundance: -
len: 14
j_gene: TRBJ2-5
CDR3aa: CASSYGQGAETQYF
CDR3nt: TGTGCCAGCAGTTACGGACAGGGGGCTGAGACCCAGTACTTC

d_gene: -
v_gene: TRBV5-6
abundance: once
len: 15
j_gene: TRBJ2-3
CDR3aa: CASSLVVPRADTQYF
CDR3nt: TGTGCCAGCAGCTTGGTCGTTCCACGAGCAGATACGCAGTATTTT

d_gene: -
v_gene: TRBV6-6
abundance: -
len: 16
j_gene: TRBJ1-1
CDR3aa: CASCITGAPVNTEAFF
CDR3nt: TGTGCCAGCTGTATTACAGGAGCTCCCGTGAACACTGAAGCTTTCTTT

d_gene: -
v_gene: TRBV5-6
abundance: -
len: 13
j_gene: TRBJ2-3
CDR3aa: CASWGPSADTQYF
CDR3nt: TGTGCCTCGTGGGGCCCCAGTGCAGATACGCAGTATTTT

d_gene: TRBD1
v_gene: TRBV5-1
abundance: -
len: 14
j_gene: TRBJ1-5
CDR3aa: CASSPTGVDQPQHF
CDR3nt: TGCGCCAGCAGCCCGACAGGGGTGGATCAGCCCCAGCATTTT

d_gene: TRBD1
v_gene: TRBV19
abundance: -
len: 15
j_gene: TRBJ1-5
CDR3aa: CASSSQDRDNQPQHF
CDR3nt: TGTGCCAGTAGTTCCCAAGACAGGGACAATCAGCCCCAGCATTTT

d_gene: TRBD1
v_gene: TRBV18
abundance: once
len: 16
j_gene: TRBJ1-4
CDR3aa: CASSPPGTGVDEKLFF
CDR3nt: TGTGCCAGCTCACCACCAGGGACAGGGGTAGACGAAAAACTGTTTTTT

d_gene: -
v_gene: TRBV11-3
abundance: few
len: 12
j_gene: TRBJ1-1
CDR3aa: CASSSEGREAFF
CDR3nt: TGTGCCAGCAGTTCTGAGGGCAGGGAAGCTTTCTTT

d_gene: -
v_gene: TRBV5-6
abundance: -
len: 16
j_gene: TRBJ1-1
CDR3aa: CASSFRGGLFNTEAFF
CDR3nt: TGTGCCAGCAGCTTTAGGGGAGGGCTTTTTAACACTGAAGCTTTCTTT

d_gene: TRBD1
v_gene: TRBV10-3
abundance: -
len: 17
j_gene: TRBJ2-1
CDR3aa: CAISESGTGDIYNEQFF
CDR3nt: TGTGCCATCAGTGAGTCGGGGACAGGGGATATCTACAATGAGCAGTTCTTC

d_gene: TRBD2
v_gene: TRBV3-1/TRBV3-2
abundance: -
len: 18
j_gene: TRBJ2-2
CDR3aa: CASSHGTSGGRSTGELFF
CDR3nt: TGTGCCAGCAGCCACGGGACTAGCGGGGGGAGGAGCACCGGGGAGCTGTTTTTT

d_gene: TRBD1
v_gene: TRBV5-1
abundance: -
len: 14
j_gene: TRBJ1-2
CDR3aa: CASSAGQDGYGYTF
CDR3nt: TGCGCCAGCAGCGCAGGACAGGACGGCTATGGCTACACCTTC

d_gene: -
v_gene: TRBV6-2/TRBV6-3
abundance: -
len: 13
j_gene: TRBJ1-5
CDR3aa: CASSNEFFQPQHF
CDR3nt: TGTGCCAGCAGTAACGAGTTCTTTCAGCCCCAGCATTTT

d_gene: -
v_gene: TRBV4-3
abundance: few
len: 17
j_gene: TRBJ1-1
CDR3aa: CASSQDEGIGMNTEAFF
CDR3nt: TGCGCCAGCAGCCAAGACGAAGGAATCGGGATGAACACTGAAGCTTTCTTT

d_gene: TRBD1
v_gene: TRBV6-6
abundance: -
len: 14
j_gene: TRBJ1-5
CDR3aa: CASSDRDSNQPQHF
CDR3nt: TGTGCCAGCAGTGACAGGGATAGCAATCAGCCCCAGCATTTT

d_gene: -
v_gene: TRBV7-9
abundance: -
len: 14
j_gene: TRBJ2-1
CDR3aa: CASSLGQIGNEQFF
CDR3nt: TGTGCCAGCAGCTTAGGGCAGATTGGTAATGAGCAGTTCTTC

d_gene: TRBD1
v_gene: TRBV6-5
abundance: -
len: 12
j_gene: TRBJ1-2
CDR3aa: CATAGTGSGYTF
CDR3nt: TGTGCCACAGCAGGGACAGGGTCTGGCTACACCTTC

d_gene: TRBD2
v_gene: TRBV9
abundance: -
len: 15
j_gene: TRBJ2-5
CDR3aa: CASSVGLVWQETQYF
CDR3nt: TGTGCCAGCAGCGTCGGACTAGTATGGCAAGAGACCCAGTACTTC

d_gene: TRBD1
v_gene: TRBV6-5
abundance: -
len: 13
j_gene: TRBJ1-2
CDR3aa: CASSTGGDYGYTF
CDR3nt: TGTGCCAGCAGTACAGGGGGCGACTATGGCTACACCTTC

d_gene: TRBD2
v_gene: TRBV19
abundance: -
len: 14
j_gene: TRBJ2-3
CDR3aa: CASSITGGTDTQYF
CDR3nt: TGTGCCAGTAGTATAACGGGAGGGACAGATACGCAGTATTTT

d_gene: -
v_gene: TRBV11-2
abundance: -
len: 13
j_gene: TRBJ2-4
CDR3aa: CASSTFQGNIQYF
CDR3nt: TGTGCCAGCAGCACGTTCCAGGGAAACATTCAGTACTTC

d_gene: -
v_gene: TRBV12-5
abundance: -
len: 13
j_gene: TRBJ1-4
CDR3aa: CASGPGEGSKLFF
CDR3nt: TGTGCTAGTGGTCCAGGAGAGGGATCCAAACTGTTTTTT

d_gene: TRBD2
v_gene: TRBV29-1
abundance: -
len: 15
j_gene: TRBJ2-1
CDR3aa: CSVTPGGVDLDEQFF
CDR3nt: TGCAGCGTTACACCGGGAGGGGTTGATTTAGATGAGCAGTTCTTC

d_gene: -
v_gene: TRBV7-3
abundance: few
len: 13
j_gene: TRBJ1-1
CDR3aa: CASRAGPNTEAFF
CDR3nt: TGTGCCAGCAGAGCAGGGCCGAACACTGAAGCTTTCTTT

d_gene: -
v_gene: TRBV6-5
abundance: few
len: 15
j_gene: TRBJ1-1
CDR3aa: CASSAKRGLDTEAFF
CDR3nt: TGTGCCAGCAGCGCTAAAAGGGGTTTGGACACTGAAGCTTTCTTT

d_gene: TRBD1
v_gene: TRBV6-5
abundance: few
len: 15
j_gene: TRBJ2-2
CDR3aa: CASSYPGQGAGELFF
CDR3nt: TGTGCCAGCAGTTACCCAGGACAGGGGGCCGGGGAGCTGTTTTTT

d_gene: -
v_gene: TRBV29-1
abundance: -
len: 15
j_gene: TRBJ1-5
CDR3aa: CSVAQGFLGNQPQHF
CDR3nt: TGCAGCGTTGCCCAGGGTTTTCTTGGCAATCAGCCCCAGCATTTT

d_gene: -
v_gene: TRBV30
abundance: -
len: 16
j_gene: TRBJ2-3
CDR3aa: CAWRPRHFTGTDTQYF
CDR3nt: TGTGCCTGGAGGCCGAGACACTTCACTGGCACAGATACGCAGTATTTT

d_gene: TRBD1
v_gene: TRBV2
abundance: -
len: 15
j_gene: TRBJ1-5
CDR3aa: CASSEQGQDNQPQHF
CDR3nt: TGTGCCAGCAGTGAACAGGGACAGGATAATCAGCCCCAGCATTTT

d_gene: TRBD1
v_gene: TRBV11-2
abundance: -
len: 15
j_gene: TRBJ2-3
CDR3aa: CASSNTGDNTDTQYF
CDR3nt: TGTGCCAGCAGTAACACAGGGGACAACACAGATACGCAGTATTTT

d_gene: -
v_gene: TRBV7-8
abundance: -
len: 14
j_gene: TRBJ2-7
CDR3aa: CASSLEWADYEQYF
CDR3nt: TGTGCCAGCAGCTTAGAGTGGGCAGACTACGAGCAGTACTTC

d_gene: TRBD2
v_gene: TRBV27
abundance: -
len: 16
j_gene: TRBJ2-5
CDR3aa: CASSRTSGALPETQYF
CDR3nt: TGTGCCAGCAGCCGGACTAGCGGGGCGCTCCCGGAGACCCAGTACTTC

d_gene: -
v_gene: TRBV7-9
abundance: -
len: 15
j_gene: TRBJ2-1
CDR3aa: CASSLAGEPQREQFF
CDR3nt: TGTGCCAGCAGCTTAGCGGGAGAACCCCAGAGGGAGCAGTTCTTC

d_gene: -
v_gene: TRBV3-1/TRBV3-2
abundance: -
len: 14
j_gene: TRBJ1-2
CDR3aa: CASSHPGINYGYTF
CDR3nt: TGTGCCAGCAGCCACCCAGGTATCAACTATGGCTACACCTTC

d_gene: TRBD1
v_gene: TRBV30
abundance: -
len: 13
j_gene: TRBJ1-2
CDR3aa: CAWRTGGDYGYTF
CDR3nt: TGTGCCTGGAGGACAGGGGGCGACTATGGCTACACCTTC

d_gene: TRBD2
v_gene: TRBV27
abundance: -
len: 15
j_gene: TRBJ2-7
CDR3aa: CASSSSLGGGYEQYF
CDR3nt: TGTGCCAGCAGTTCCAGTTTGGGGGGGGGTTACGAGCAGTACTTC

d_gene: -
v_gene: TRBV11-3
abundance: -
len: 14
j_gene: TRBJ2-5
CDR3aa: CASSLGVAAETQYF
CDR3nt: TGTGCCAGCAGCTTAGGGGTGGCGGCAGAGACCCAGTACTTC

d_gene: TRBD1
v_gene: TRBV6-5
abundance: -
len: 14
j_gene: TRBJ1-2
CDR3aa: CASKPGQGGSGYTF
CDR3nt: TGTGCCAGCAAACCGGGACAGGGAGGTTCTGGCTACACCTTC

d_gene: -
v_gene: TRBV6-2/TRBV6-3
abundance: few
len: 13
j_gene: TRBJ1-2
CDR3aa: CASSARENDGYTF
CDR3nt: TGTGCCAGCAGTGCCAGGGAAAACGATGGCTACACCTTC

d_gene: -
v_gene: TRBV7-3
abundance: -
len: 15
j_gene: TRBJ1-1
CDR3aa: CASSLEELPNTEAFF
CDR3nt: TGTGCCAGCAGCTTAGAGGAGTTACCCAACACTGAAGCTTTCTTT

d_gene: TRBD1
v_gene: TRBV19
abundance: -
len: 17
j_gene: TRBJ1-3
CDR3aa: CASSPPGQGGWVNTIYF
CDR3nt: TGTGCCAGTAGTCCGCCGGGACAGGGTGGCTGGGTAAACACCATATATTTT

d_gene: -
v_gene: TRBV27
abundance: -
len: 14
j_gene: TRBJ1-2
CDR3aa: CASSPAGARFGYTF
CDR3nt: TGTGCCAGCAGTCCTGCGGGGGCCCGTTTTGGCTACACCTTC

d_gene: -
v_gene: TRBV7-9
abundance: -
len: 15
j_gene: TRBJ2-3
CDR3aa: CASSLLATSTDTQYF
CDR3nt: TGTGCCAGCAGCTTATTAGCGACTAGCACAGATACGCAGTATTTT

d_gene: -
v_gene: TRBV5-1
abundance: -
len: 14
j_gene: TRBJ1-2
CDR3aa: CASSSDSNLYGYTF
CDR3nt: TGCGCCAGCAGCAGTGACAGCAACCTCTATGGCTACACCTTC

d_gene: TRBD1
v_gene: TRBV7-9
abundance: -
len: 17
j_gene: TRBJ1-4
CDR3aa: CASSLWTGEGINEKLFF
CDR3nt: TGTGCCAGCAGCCTATGGACAGGGGAGGGAATTAATGAAAAACTGTTTTTT

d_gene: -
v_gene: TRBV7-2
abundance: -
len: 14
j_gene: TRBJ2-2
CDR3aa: CASSGLWNTGELFF
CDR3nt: TGTGCCAGCAGCGGACTGTGGAACACCGGGGAGCTGTTTTTT